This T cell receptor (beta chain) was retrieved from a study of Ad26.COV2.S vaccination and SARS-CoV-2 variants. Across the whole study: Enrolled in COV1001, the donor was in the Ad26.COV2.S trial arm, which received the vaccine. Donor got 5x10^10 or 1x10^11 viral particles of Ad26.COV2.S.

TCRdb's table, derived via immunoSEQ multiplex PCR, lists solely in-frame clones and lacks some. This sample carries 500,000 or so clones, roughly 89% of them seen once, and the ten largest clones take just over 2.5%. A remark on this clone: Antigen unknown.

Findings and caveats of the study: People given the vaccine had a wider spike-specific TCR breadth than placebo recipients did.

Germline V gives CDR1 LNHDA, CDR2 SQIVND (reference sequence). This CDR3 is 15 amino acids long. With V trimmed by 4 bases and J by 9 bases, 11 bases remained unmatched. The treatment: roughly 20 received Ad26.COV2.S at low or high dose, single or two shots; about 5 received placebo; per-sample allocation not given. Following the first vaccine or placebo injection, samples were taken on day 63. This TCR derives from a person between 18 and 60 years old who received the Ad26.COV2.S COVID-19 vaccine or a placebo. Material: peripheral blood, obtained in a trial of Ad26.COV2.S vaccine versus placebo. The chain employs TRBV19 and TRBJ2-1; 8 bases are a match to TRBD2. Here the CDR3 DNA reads TGTGCCAGTAGTACTCCGGGACTAGTGACTGGTGAGCAGTTCTTC. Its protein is CASSTPGLVTGEQFF.